Shown below are 3 T cell receptor beta chains from a single sample sequenced in a study of blood T cell repertoires in COVID-19. Some clones are missing from TCRdb's copy, which holds only in-frame ones; the method was immunoSEQ multiplex PCR. The sample yields about 360,000 clones, around 83% seen once. Sequences were obtained from peripheral blood. These receptors were collected from a man aged 30-40 years with active or convalescent COVID-19.

The chain recombines TRBV6-1 with TRBJ2-1, with D tentatively TRBD2 (5 bases). This CDR3 is built from 14 residues. The V end lost 8 bases, the J end lost 8 bases, and 19 bases lay between the germline ends. CDR1 MNHNS and CDR2 SASEGT come from the germline V gene. The CDR3 bases are TGTGCCAGCTGGGAGCAGGTTCGCGGCGATGAGCAGTTCTTC. This gives the protein CASWEQVRGDEQFF.

This clone was seen a few times. The chain links TRBV5-1 to TRBJ1-4; 8 bases line up with TRBD1. CDR3 size: 16 residues. Germline trimming cut 4 bases from V and 1 base from J; bases unmatched to any gene: 6. Germline CDR1 and CDR2: SGHRS and YFSETQ. The CDR3 is CASSRTGGGTNEKLFF. CDR3 coding DNA: TGCGCCAGCAGCCGAACAGGGGGAGGAACTAATGAAAAACTGTTTTTT. The complete variable domain, with remaining parts taken from reference TRBV5-1 and TRBJ1-4, reads KAGVTQTPRYLIKTRGQQVTLSCSPISGHRSVSWYQQTPGQGLQFLFEYFSETQRNKGNFPGRFSGRQFSNSRSEMNVSTLELGDSALYLCASSRTGGGTNEKLFFGSGTQLSVL.

This clone has just one count. The V and J genes are TRBV18 and TRBJ1-5; TRBD1 matches 9 bases. The V gene end was trimmed by 3 bases and the J gene end by 2 bases; junction bases not matched to a gene: 5. The CDR3 loop spans 16 amino acids. The germline V gene has CDR1 KGHSH and CDR2 LQKENI. The CDR3 DNA follows: TGTGCCAGCTCACCGGGGACAGGGAGGGGCAATCAGCCCCAGCATTTT. Translation gives CASSPGTGRGNQPQHF.